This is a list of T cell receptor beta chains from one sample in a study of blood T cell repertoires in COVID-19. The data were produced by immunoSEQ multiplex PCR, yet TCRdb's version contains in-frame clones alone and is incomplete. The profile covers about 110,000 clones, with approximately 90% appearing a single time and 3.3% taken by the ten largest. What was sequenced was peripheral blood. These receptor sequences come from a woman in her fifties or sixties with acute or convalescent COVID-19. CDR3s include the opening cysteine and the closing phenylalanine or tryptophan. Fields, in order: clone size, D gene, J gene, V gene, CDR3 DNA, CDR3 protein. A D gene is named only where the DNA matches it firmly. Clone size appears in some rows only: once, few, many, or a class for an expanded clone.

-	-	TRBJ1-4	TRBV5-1	TGCGCCAGCAGCTTGACAGGGTCGGAAAAACTGTTTTTT	CASSLTGSEKLFF
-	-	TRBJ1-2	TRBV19	TGTGCCAGTAGTACAGGGGCCCCAGGTCCTGGCTATGGCTACACCTTC	CASSTGAPGPGYGYTF
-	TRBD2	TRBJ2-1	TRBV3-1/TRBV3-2	TGTGCCAGCAGCCCCCAGGGACTAGCACATAGTGAGCAGTTCTTC	CASSPQGLAHSEQFF
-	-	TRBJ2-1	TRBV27	TGTGCCAGCAGTTTATCGAGGCGGGTCCCAGATTCCAATGAGCAGTTCTTC	CASSLSRRVPDSNEQFF
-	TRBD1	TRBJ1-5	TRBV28	TGTGCCAGCAAACACAGGGGGGCCAATCAGCCCCAGCATTTT	CASKHRGANQPQHF
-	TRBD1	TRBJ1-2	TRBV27	TGTGCCAGCAGTTTGGAGAGACAGGGCCGACGGTCTGGCTACACCTTC	CASSLERQGRRSGYTF
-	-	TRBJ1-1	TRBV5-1	TGCGCCAGCAGGGAGGGATTGAACACTGAAGCTTTCTTT	CASREGLNTEAFF
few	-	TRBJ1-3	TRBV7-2	TGTGCCAGCAGCCCTTTTCGGACAGCTGGAAACACCATATATTTT	CASSPFRTAGNTIYF
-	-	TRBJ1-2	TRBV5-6	TGTGCCAGCAGCTCCTCCCTGGAACGGAGTAACTATGGCTACACCTTC	CASSSSLERSNYGYTF
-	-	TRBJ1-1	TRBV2	TGTGCCAGCAGTGTGGAAGGAGCCGGGGCTGAAGCTTTCTTT	CASSVEGAGAEAFF
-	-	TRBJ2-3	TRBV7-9	TGTGCCAGCAGCCTCGGGGACTCCGCGGATACGCAGTATTTT	CASSLGDSADTQYF
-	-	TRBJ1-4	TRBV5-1	TGCGCCAGCAGTCTCCCCCAGGGAACTAATGAAAAACTGTTTTTT	CASSLPQGTNEKLFF
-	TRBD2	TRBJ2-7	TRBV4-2	TGTGCCAGCAGCCAAGGGATTAGCGGGAGAATTTACGAGCAGTACTTC	CASSQGISGRIYEQYF
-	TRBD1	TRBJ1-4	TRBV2	TGTGCCACGTCGACAGGGTTTGATGAAAAACTGTTTTTT	CATSTGFDEKLFF
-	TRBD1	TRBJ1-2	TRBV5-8	TGTGCCAGCAGCCTCAGGGGGCCCTATGGCTACACCTTC	CASSLRGPYGYTF
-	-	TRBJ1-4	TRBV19	TGTGCCAGTAGTACCCTAATGGCGGCTAATGAAAAACTGTTTTTT	CASSTLMAANEKLFF
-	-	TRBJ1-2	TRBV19	TGTGCCAGTAGTATTCGGTCAGGGGAGGGCTACACCTTC	CASSIRSGEGYTF